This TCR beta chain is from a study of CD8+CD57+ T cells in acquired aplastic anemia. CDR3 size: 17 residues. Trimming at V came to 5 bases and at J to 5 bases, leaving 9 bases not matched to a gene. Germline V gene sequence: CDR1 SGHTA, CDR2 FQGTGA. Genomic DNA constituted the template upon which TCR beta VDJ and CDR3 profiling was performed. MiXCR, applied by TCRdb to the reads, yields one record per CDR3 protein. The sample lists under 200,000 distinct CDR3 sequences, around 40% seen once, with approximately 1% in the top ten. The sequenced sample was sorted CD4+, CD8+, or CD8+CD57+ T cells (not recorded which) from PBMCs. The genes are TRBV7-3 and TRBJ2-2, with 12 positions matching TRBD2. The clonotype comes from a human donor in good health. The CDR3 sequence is CASSPRLAGDRTGELFF. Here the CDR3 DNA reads TGTGCCAGCAGCCCTCGACTAGCGGGAGATCGAACCGGGGAGCTGTTTTTT.